These T cell receptor beta chains were read from a single sample in a study of blood T cell repertoires in COVID-19. The method was immunoSEQ multiplex PCR; TCRdb's version includes in-frame clones alone and lacks a portion of them. The data contain about 140,000 clones, about 86% of them seen just once; the ten biggest clones take up 1.5%. Sequenced material: peripheral blood. The origin of the receptors is a woman aged 60-70 years with acute or convalescent COVID-19. The CDR3 runs from the conserved cysteine through the conserved F or W. Each record gives: J gene, D gene, V gene, clone size, CDR3 protein, CDR3 DNA. A D gene is named only where the DNA matches it firmly. Size is omitted from some rows. Given values are once, few, many or a class for expanded clones.

TRBJ2-1,TRBD1,TRBV19,NA,CASAGQAYNEQFF,TGTGCCAGTGCGGGACAGGCCTACAATGAGCAGTTCTTC
TRBJ1-2,TRBD1,TRBV9,NA,CASSEQGAYGYTF,TGTGCCAGCAGCGAACAGGGGGCTTATGGCTACACCTTC
TRBJ2-2,NA,TRBV2,NA,CASKDSANTGELFF,TGTGCCAGCAAGGACTCCGCGAACACCGGGGAGCTGTTTTTT
TRBJ1-5,TRBD1,TRBV6-5,NA,CASSSDRAGNQPQHF,TGTGCCAGCAGCTCGGACAGGGCTGGCAATCAGCCCCAGCATTTT
TRBJ1-1,NA,TRBV7-9,NA,CASSAGTQNTEAFF,TGTGCCAGCAGCGCCGGGACTCAGAACACTGAAGCTTTCTTT
TRBJ2-2,TRBD2,TRBV28,NA,CASSYVRGGSGELFF,TGTGCCAGCAGTTATGTGCGGGGGGGCTCCGGGGAGCTGTTTTTT
TRBJ2-1,TRBD2,TRBV6-5,NA,CASSYSQRGLYNEQFF,TGTGCCAGCAGTTACTCCCAGCGGGGGCTCTACAATGAGCAGTTCTTC
TRBJ1-3,TRBD1,TRBV24-1,NA,CATSLGDREPGNTIYF,TGTGCCACCAGTCTTGGTGACAGGGAACCTGGAAACACCATATATTTT
TRBJ2-7,NA,TRBV6-1,NA,CASSEEPRSYEQYF,TGTGCCAGCAGTGAGGAGCCGCGATCCTACGAGCAGTACTTC
TRBJ1-1,TRBD1,TRBV5-1,NA,CASSLVSGTVNTEAFF,TGCGCCAGCAGCTTGGTTTCGGGGACAGTGAACACTGAAGCTTTCTTT
TRBJ2-1,TRBD2,TRBV10-3,NA,CAISLAGGPDEQFF,TGTGCCATCAGCCTAGCGGGGGGGCCGGATGAGCAGTTCTTC
TRBJ2-3,NA,TRBV5-4,NA,CASSPIAADTQYF,TGTGCCAGCAGCCCCATCGCAGCAGATACGCAGTATTTT
TRBJ1-3,TRBD1,TRBV5-1,once,CASSVQGAVSGNTIYF,TGCGCCAGCAGCGTACAGGGGGCTGTGTCTGGAAACACCATATATTTT
TRBJ1-1,NA,TRBV2,NA,CASSVVQTNTEAFF,TGTGCCAGCAGTGTTGTACAGACGAACACTGAAGCTTTCTTT
TRBJ1-2,NA,TRBV6-5,NA,CASRPANYGYTF,TGTGCCAGCAGACCGGCTAACTATGGCTACACCTTC
TRBJ2-7,TRBD1,TRBV6-2/TRBV6-3,NA,CASSPDRVGYEQYF,TGTGCCAGCAGCCCCGACAGGGTAGGCTACGAGCAGTACTTC
TRBJ2-5,TRBD1,TRBV18,NA,CASSPNRQGQETQYF,TGTGCCAGCTCACCGAACCGACAGGGGCAAGAGACCCAGTACTTC
TRBJ2-6,TRBD2,TRBV7-2,NA,CASSLARLAGAYSGANVLTF,TGTGCCAGCAGCTTAGCTCGGCTAGCGGGGGCTTACTCTGGGGCCAACGTCCTGACTTTC
TRBJ1-5,TRBD1,TRBV18,NA,CASSPTPGQGLNNQPQHF,TGTGCCAGCTCACCGACGCCGGGACAGGGTCTAAACAATCAGCCCCAGCATTTT
TRBJ1-5,NA,TRBV9,NA,CASSVTVNQPQHF,TGTGCCAGCAGCGTTACAGTGAATCAGCCCCAGCATTTT
TRBJ2-1,TRBD2,TRBV6-6,NA,CASSVSGGAYNEQFF,TGTGCCAGCAGTGTTAGCGGGGGGGCCTACAATGAGCAGTTCTTC
TRBJ1-1,NA,TRBV28,NA,CASSSGYNTEAFF,TGTGCCAGCAGTTCAGGGTACAACACTGAAGCTTTCTTT
TRBJ2-5,NA,TRBV9,NA,CASSVRLGQQETQYF,TGTGCCAGCAGCGTTAGGCTTGGACAGCAAGAGACCCAGTACTTC
TRBJ1-2,TRBD1,TRBV19,NA,CASSPPGQGRYTF,TGTGCCAGTAGTCCGCCCGGACAGGGACGCTACACCTTC
TRBJ2-3,TRBD2,TRBV19,NA,CASFPLAGAPESPVDTQYF,TGTGCCAGTTTCCCGCTAGCGGGGGCCCCCGAGTCCCCCGTGGATACGCAGTATTTT
TRBJ1-2,NA,TRBV6-5,few,CASGQVVGIYGYTF,TGTGCCAGCGGTCAGGTCGTGGGTATCTATGGCTACACCTTC
TRBJ1-6,TRBD1,TRBV5-4,NA,CASSLAGTGDSPLHF,TGTGCCAGCAGCTTGGCCGGGACAGGGGATTCACCCCTCCACTTT
TRBJ2-2,NA,TRBV19,NA,CASSIQDRNTGELFF,TGTGCCAGTAGTATTCAGGACAGAAACACCGGGGAGCTGTTTTTT
TRBJ2-5,NA,TRBV11-2,NA,CASSSHAGTGQETQYF,TGTGCCAGCAGCTCTCACGCGGGGACGGGGCAAGAGACCCAGTACTTC
TRBJ1-3,NA,TRBV28,few,CASGTMTGSGNTIYF,TGTGCCAGCGGAACGATGACAGGTTCTGGAAACACCATATATTTT
TRBJ1-2,NA,TRBV19,NA,CASSMGHGNYGYTF,TGTGCCAGTAGTATGGGACATGGGAACTATGGCTACACCTTC
TRBJ2-5,NA,TRBV25-1,NA,CASSEDQGIAETQYF,TGTGCCAGCAGTGAAGACCAGGGGATCGCGGAGACCCAGTACTTC
TRBJ2-1,TRBD2,TRBV11-2,NA,CASSLGTSGHNEQFF,TGTGCCAGCAGCTTAGGGACTAGCGGGCACAATGAGCAGTTCTTC
TRBJ2-7,TRBD1,TRBV29-1,NA,CSVTGTGIYEQYF,TGCAGCGTCACCGGGACAGGGATCTACGAGCAGTACTTC
TRBJ2-7,NA,TRBV6-5,few,CASREAGLSYEQYF,TGTGCCAGCAGGGAGGCGGGGCTCTCCTACGAGCAGTACTTC
TRBJ1-2,NA,TRBV27,NA,CASSLSVWQGPYYGYTF,TGTGCCAGCAGTTTATCAGTCTGGCAGGGTCCTTACTATGGCTACACCTTC
TRBJ1-2,TRBD1,TRBV29-1,NA,CSVDFVGRGNYGYTF,TGCAGCGTTGATTTTGTGGGCAGGGGGAACTATGGCTACACCTTC
TRBJ1-1,NA,TRBV12-3/TRBV12-4,NA,CASSLVVEAFF,TGTGCCAGCAGTTTAGTAGTGGAAGCTTTCTTT
TRBJ1-1,TRBD1,TRBV5-6,NA,CASSWDGQGVTEAFF,TGTGCCAGCAGCTGGGATGGACAGGGAGTGACTGAAGCTTTCTTT
TRBJ1-1,TRBD1,TRBV19,NA,CASTTGTGDTEAFF,TGTGCCTCGACCACCGGGACAGGGGATACTGAAGCTTTCTTT
TRBJ1-1,NA,TRBV19,NA,CASSIGGRGSRAFF,TGTGCCAGTAGTATAGGCGGCAGGGGCTCAAGAGCTTTCTTT
TRBJ2-5,NA,TRBV7-7,NA,CASSRGRRNGTQYF,TGTGCTAGCAGCCGGGGGAGACGAAATGGGACCCAGTACTTC
TRBJ1-1,TRBD1,TRBV7-9,NA,CASSSTGDLAFF,TGTGCCAGCAGCTCAACAGGGGATCTCGCTTTCTTT
TRBJ2-3,TRBD2,TRBV19,NA,CASSIAAGSDTQYF,TGTGCCAGTAGTATAGCAGCGGGGTCAGATACGCAGTATTTT
TRBJ1-4,TRBD1,TRBV28,NA,CASSSGQGREKLFF,TGTGCCAGCAGTTCGGGACAGGGCCGGGAAAAACTGTTTTTT
TRBJ2-1,TRBD1,TRBV2,NA,CASSEGTGGSNEQFF,TGTGCCAGCAGTGAAGGGACAGGGGGTTCCAATGAGCAGTTCTTC
TRBJ2-7,TRBD1,TRBV5-1,NA,CASSLEPGTGYEQYF,TGCGCCAGCAGCTTGGAACCCGGGACAGGGTACGAGCAGTACTTC
TRBJ2-5,NA,TRBV19,NA,CASSTKRIQETQYF,TGTGCCAGTAGTACAAAGAGAATCCAAGAGACCCAGTACTTC
TRBJ1-1,NA,TRBV30,NA,CAWNVGGNTEAFF,TGTGCCTGGAACGTAGGGGGGAACACTGAAGCTTTCTTT
TRBJ2-2,NA,TRBV19,NA,CASSIGRGELFF,TGTGCCAGTAGTATAGGGAGGGGGGAGCTGTTTTTT
TRBJ2-7,TRBD2,TRBV7-9,NA,CASSSTLAGGREQYF,TGTGCCAGCAGCTCCACACTAGCGGGGGGGCGCGAGCAGTACTTC
TRBJ1-6,NA,TRBV5-5,few,CASSYDRWNSPLHF,TGTGCCAGCAGCTACGACAGGTGGAATTCACCCCTCCACTTT
TRBJ1-4,NA,TRBV18,few,CASSPWTARNEKLFF,TGTGCCAGCTCACCTTGGACAGCGAGAAATGAAAAACTGTTTTTT